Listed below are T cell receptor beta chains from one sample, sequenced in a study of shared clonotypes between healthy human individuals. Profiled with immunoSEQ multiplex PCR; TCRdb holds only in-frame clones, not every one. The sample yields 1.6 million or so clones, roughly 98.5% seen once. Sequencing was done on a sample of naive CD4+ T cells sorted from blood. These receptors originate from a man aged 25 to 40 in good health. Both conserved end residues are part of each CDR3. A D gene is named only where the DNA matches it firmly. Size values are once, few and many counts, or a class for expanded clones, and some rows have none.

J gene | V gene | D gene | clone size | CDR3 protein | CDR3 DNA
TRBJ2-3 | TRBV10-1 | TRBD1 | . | CASTGQGKPTDTQYF | TGCGCCAGCACGGGACAGGGGAAACCTACAGATACGCAGTATTTT
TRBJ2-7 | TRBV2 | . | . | CASSESRVRHEQYF | TGTGCCAGCAGTGAATCTAGGGTTCGCCACGAGCAGTACTTC
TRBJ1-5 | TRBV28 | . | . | CASSLGQPNQPQHF | TGTGCCAGCAGTTTAGGACAGCCCAATCAGCCCCAGCATTTT
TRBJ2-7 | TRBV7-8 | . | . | CASSLMYKIPFYEQYF | TGTGCCAGCAGCTTAATGTACAAGATCCCTTTCTACGAGCAGTACTTC
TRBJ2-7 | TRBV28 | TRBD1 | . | CASSSVIPPTGIPYEQYF | TGTGCCAGCAGTTCCGTCATCCCGCCGACAGGGATACCCTACGAGCAGTACTTC
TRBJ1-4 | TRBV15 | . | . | CATSRDAATNEKLFF | TGTGCCACCAGCAGAGATGCTGCAACTAATGAAAAACTGTTTTTT
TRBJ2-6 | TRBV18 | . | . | CASSPKAIGASGANVLTF | TGTGCCAGCTCACCAAAGGCTATAGGGGCGTCTGGGGCCAACGTCCTGACTTTC
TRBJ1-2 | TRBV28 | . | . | CASSSPGAGGYTF | TGTGCCAGCAGTTCTCCGGGCGCGGGTGGCTACACCTTC
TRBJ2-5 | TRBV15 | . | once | CATSQTLVVQETQYF | TGTGCCACCAGCCAGACCCTGGTAGTCCAAGAGACCCAGTACTTC
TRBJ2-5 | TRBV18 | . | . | CASSPQRRAETQYF | TGTGCCAGCTCACCTCAACGACGGGCAGAGACCCAGTACTTC
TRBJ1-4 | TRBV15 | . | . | CATSRDRNEKLFF | TGTGCCACCAGCAGAGATCGTAATGAAAAACTGTTTTTT
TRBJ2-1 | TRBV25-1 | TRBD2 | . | CASSEYRTSDHNEQFF | TGTGCCAGCAGTGAATATAGGACTAGCGACCACAATGAGCAGTTCTTC
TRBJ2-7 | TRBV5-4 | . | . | CASSGEQGNSYEQYF | TGTGCCAGCAGCGGGGAGCAGGGGAACTCCTACGAGCAGTACTTC
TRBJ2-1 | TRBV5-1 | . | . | CASSLVASSDEQFF | TGCGCCAGCAGCTTGGTTGCCAGTAGCGATGAGCAGTTCTTC
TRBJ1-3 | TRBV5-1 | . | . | CASSLAWQGISGNTIYF | TGCGCCAGCAGCTTGGCCTGGCAGGGGATCTCTGGAAACACCATATATTTT
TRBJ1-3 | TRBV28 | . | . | CASHNRAGNTIYF | TGTGCCAGCCACAACAGGGCTGGAAACACCATATATTTT
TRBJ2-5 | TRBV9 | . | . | CASSVERGARETQYF | TGTGCCAGCAGCGTAGAGCGAGGGGCGCGAGAGACCCAGTACTTC
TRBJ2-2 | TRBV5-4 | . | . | CASSLQLGANTGELFF | TGTGCCAGCAGCCTACAGCTTGGGGCGAACACCGGGGAGCTGTTTTTT
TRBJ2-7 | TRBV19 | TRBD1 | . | CASSIEVTGIYEQYF | TGTGCCAGTAGTATAGAGGTGACAGGGATCTACGAGCAGTACTTC
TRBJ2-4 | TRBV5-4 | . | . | CASSLANTGNIQYF | TGTGCCAGCAGCTTGGCCAACACGGGAAACATTCAGTACTTC
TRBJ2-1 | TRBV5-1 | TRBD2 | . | CASSLDVGGPGNEQFF | TGCGCCAGCAGCTTGGACGTGGGAGGGCCGGGGAATGAGCAGTTCTTC
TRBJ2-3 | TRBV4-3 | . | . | CASSQGVSTQYF | TGCGCCAGCAGCCAAGGAGTTAGTACGCAGTATTTT
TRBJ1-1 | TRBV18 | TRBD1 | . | CASSPPNRGNTEAFF | TGTGCCAGCTCACCACCGAACAGGGGGAACACTGAAGCTTTCTTT
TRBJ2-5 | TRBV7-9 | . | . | CASSLVGNKTQYF | TGTGCCAGCAGCTTAGTGGGGAACAAGACCCAGTACTTC
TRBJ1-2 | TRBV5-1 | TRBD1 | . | CASSRTGNYGYTF | TGCGCCAGCAGCAGGACAGGGAACTATGGCTACACCTTC
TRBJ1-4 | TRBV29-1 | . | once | CSVVVAGGEKLFF | TGCAGCGTCGTCGTGGCCGGGGGGGAAAAACTGTTTTTT
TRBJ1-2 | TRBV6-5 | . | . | CASSYSTRDWGYTF | TGTGCCAGCAGTTACTCGACAAGGGACTGGGGCTACACCTTC
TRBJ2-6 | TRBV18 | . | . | CASSPPHSSGANVLTF | TGTGCCAGCTCACCACCACATAGCTCTGGGGCCAACGTCCTGACTTTC